These 29 T cell receptor beta chains were all obtained from the same sample, sequenced in a study of cytomegalovirus exposure and HLA in healthy donors. The PCR ran on 60 Vbeta and 13 Jbeta primers. Using immunoSEQ multiplex PCR, the repertoire was profiled, and TCRdb retains in-frame clones only, with some absent. The sample records about 89,000 clones, over 8% being singletons. The sample taken for sequencing was PBMCs. The receptor source for this set is a man aged 50 to 59 in good health and CMV-seropositive.

The genes are TRBV30 and TRBJ1-6; TRBD1 might be the D (6 bases). The V end was cut by 1 base, the J end by 6 bases, with 13 bases between. Per germline, CDR1 GTSNPN and CDR2 SVGIG (reference sequence). CDR3 length equals 15 residues. CDR3 amino acids: CAWSAPGTFNSPLHF. The CDR3 DNA is TGTGCCTGGAGTGCCCCGGGGACATTTAATTCACCCCTCCACTTT.

This clone was counted a few times. V usage is TRBV7-8 and J usage is TRBJ2-3; D not certain. This CDR3 region has 11 residues. The V gene's germline CDR1 is SGHVS and CDR2 FQNEAQ. V was shortened by 5 bases and J by 5 bases, with 5 bases between the two germline ends. CDR3 sequence (DNA): TGTGCCAGCAGCGCCGGAGATACGCAGTATTTT. Its translation is CASSAGDTQYF.

The chain uses TRBV28 and TRBJ2-5, with unresolved D. V was trimmed by 6 bases and J by 5 bases, leaving 10 bases between them. This CDR3 is built from 12 residues. Germline V gene lookup returns CDR1 MDHEN and CDR2 SYDVKM. CDR3 coding DNA: TGTGCCAGCAGCTCAGGCACGGAGACCCAGTACTTC. This gives the protein CASSSGTETQYF.

This clone was picked up a small number of times. The chain recombines TRBV6-6 with TRBJ1-5, with D possibly being TRBD1 (6 bases). CDR3 length equals 16 residues. CDR1 is MNHNY and CDR2 is SVGAGI in the germline V gene (reference sequence). Trimming stripped 2 bases from V and 0 bases from J, with 11 bases between. The CDR3: CASSYDRTPSNQPQHF. As DNA, the CDR3 is TGTGCCAGCAGTTACGACAGGACCCCTAGCAATCAGCCCCAGCATTTT.

The rearrangement joins TRBV5-5 to TRBJ2-2; perhaps TRBD1 as D (6 bases). The CDR3 is made up of 15 amino acids. Trimming left V 6 bases short and J 0 bases short, with 12 bases between. CDR1 SGHKS and CDR2 YYEKEE come from the germline V gene (reference sequence). The CDR3 sequence: CASITGHANTGELFF. The CDR3 coding sequence is TGTGCCAGCATTACAGGGCACGCGAACACCGGGGAGCTGTTTTTT.

The rearrangement links TRBV7-9 to TRBJ2-1; 9 bases line up with TRBD2. CDR3 size: 13 residues. The germline CDR1 and CDR2 sequences are SEHNR and FQNEAQ (reference sequence). V trimming: 3 bases; J trimming: 7 bases; junction bases outside the gene matches: 1. The CDR3, as DNA: TGTGCCAGCAGCTTTACTAGCGGGAATGAGCAGTTCTTC. This encodes CASSFTSGNEQFF.

This clone was counted only a few times. This chain uses TRBV5-4 with TRBJ2-2, with D possibly TRBD1 on 5 matching bases. This CDR3 spans 14 amino acids. V shed 4 bases and J shed 6 bases, with 13 bases lying between them. CDR1 and CDR2 from the germline V gene are SGHNT and YYREEE (reference sequence). For the CDR3, the DNA is TGTGCCAGCAGCCCGGACCTCAGGGCCGGGGAGCTGTTTTTT. Protein sequence: CASSPDLRAGELFF.

V and J are TRBV19 and TRBJ1-1; D gene uncertain. CDR1 is LNHDA and CDR2 is SQIVND in the germline V gene (reference sequence). The CDR3 runs 18 residues. V lost 2 bases and J lost 0, with 19 bases in between. The CDR3 loop is CASSIMASGVGVNTEAFF. For the CDR3, the DNA is TGTGCCAGTAGTATAATGGCGTCAGGTGTCGGTGTGAACACTGAAGCTTTCTTT.

The chain links TRBV10-3 to TRBJ2-7; D gene unclear. The CDR3 spans 15 residues. Trimming shortened V by 2 bases and J by 0 bases, and 11 bases separated the two germline ends. Germline CDR1 reads ENHRY; CDR2 reads SYGVKD. CDR3 sequence: CAISEVAVLSYEQYF. CDR3 nucleotides: TGTGCCATCAGTGAGGTCGCGGTTCTCTCCTACGAGCAGTACTTC.

The chain couples TRBV7-9 to TRBJ2-3; possibly TRBD2 for D (5 bases). Germline values: CDR1 SEHNR, CDR2 FQNEAQ (reference sequence). V was trimmed by 5 bases and J by 2 bases, leaving 11 bases between them. This CDR3 is 14 amino acids long. CDR3 nucleotide sequence: TGTGCCAGCAGCCCAAAGGGAGACACAGATACGCAGTATTTT. Its protein product is CASSPKGDTDTQYF.

The J gene is TRBJ1-5, the V gene TRBV2; 9 bases fit TRBD1. Unmatched junction bases numbered 5, after V lost 9 bases and J lost 5 bases. Germline CDR1 reads SNHLY; CDR2 reads FYNNEI. The CDR3 length is 13 residues. The DNA of the CDR3 is TGTGCCAGTCGGGACAGGGCATATCAGCCCCAGCATTTT. It codes for CASRDRAYQPQHF.

This chain connects TRBV5-4 to TRBJ1-4; no definite D call. V lost 0 bases to trimming and J lost 4 bases, with 10 bases between them. Per the germline V gene, CDR1 is SGHNT and CDR2 is YYREEE (reference sequence). This CDR3 region has 15 residues. In DNA, the CDR3 is TGTGCCAGCAGCTTGGGGGGAGGAGGTAATGAAAAACTGTTTTTT. It codes for CASSLGGGGNEKLFF.

This clone was detected only a few times. This sequence joins TRBV4-1 and TRBJ2-1, with 16 bases identical to TRBD2. The CDR3 length is 17 residues. Losses at the gene ends were 6 bases for V and 7 bases for J; bases not matched to a gene: 9. The germline gives CDR1 MGHRA, CDR2 YSYEKL. CDR3: CASRPGLAGGDGNEQFF. The CDR3 region has the DNA TGCGCCAGCAGACCGGGACTAGCGGGAGGGGATGGGAATGAGCAGTTCTTC.

The genes are TRBV19 and TRBJ1-3; 7 bases agree with TRBD1. V lost 4 bases and J lost 0; bases outside the gene matches: 3. CDR3 size: 15 residues. In germline, CDR1 is LNHDA, CDR2 SQIVND (reference sequence). Here the CDR3 reads CASSTTGPSGNTIYF. The CDR3 DNA sequence: TGTGCCAGTAGTACGACAGGGCCCTCTGGAAACACCATATATTTT.

This chain connects TRBV7-2 to TRBJ2-1, with D uncertain. With 4 bases removed from V and 4 bases from J, the gap between germline ends came to 14 bases. This CDR3 region has 15 residues. CDR1 and CDR2 (germline): SGHTA, FQGNSA. The CDR3 here is CASSSVAEPYNEQFF. CDR3 in DNA: TGTGCCAGCAGCTCCGTGGCGGAGCCTTACAATGAGCAGTTCTTC.

This clone was detected a few times. This rearrangement joins TRBV29-1 to TRBJ1-1; D is perhaps TRBD1 (5 bases). Trimming took off 7 bases at V and 2 bases at J, with 8 bases between the two ends. This CDR3 is 11 amino acids long. Germline V gene data show CDR1 as SQVTM and CDR2 as ANQGSEA. As DNA, the CDR3 is TGCAGCGCAGACAGAAACACTGAAGCTTTCTTT. Its protein product is CSADRNTEAFF.

In this sample, this clone turned up a few times. V and J are TRBV27 and TRBJ2-3; D is unresolved. The V end was cut by 4 bases, the J end by 3 bases, with 26 bases between. The length of the CDR3 is 19 residues. Germline V gene data show CDR1 as MNHEY and CDR2 as SMNVEV (reference sequence). CDR3 amino acids: CASSSEFAIASFFTDTQYF. CDR3 DNA sequence: TGTGCCAGCAGTTCCGAATTTGCGATAGCCTCATTTTTTACAGATACGCAGTATTTT.

V usage is TRBV30 and J usage is TRBJ2-7; TRBD2 matches 7 bases. From germline, CDR1 is GTSNPN and CDR2 SVGIG (reference sequence). With 0 bases clipped from V and 5 bases from J, the junction kept 7 bases outside the gene matches. This CDR3 has 14 residues. CDR3 sequence reads: CAWSVDSGTHEQYF. Here the CDR3 DNA reads TGTGCCTGGAGTGTCGACAGCGGGACTCACGAGCAGTACTTC.

A few counts support this clone. The chain carries TRBV6-1 and TRBJ2-7; TRBD2 is a possible D gene (5 bases). Per germline, CDR1 MNHNS and CDR2 SASEGT. The V end was cut by 4 bases, the J end by 5 bases, with 9 bases between. This CDR3 has 12 residues. CDR3 DNA sequence: TGTGCCAGCAGTGTCGGGCGGGACGAGCAGTACTTC. Protein product: CASSVGRDEQYF.

This clone was counted only a few times. The rearrangement joins TRBV7-2 to TRBJ2-1; 9 bases fit TRBD1. V was clipped by 1 base and J by 2 bases; unmatched bases: 0. CDR1 is SGHTA and CDR2 is FQGNSA in the germline V gene. This CDR3 contains 15 residues. This chain's CDR3 is CASSLGQGAYNEQFF. CDR3 DNA sequence: TGTGCCAGCAGCTTAGGACAGGGGGCCTACAATGAGCAGTTCTTC.

In the case of this clone: The same CDR3 also results from other DNA sequences found in this sample. V usage is TRBV6-4 and J usage is TRBJ1-1, with TRBD1 matching 7 bases. With 2 bases clipped from V and 0 bases from J, the junction kept 6 bases outside the gene matches. From germline, CDR1 is MRHNA and CDR2 SNTAGT. The CDR3 is 16 amino acids. This chain's CDR3 is CASSDPEGGVNTEAFF. The CDR3, as DNA: TGTGCCAGCAGTGACCCCGAAGGGGGCGTGAACACTGAAGCTTTCTTT.

This clone appeared a few times. Compared with germline, one end of the junction differs, possibly owing to a read error. Other DNA sequences of this sample code for an identical CDR3. V gene TRBV18 combines with J gene TRBJ1-1, with D hard to call. This CDR3 region has 9 residues. Germline CDR1 KGHSH, CDR2 LQKENI. The CDR3 loop reads CASSPPLIF. The CDR3, as DNA: TGTGCCAGCTCACCACCGTTAATCTTT. Based on the CDR3 plus reference TRBV18 and TRBJ1-1, the full variable domain is NAGVMQNPRHLVRRRGQEARLRCSPMKGHSHVYWYRQLPEEGLKFMVYLQKENIIDESGMPKERFSAEFPKEGPSILRIQQVVRGDSAAYFCASSPPLIFGQGTRLTVV.

The genes are TRBV7-8 and TRBJ1-2; no clear D gene. Germline V CDR1 and CDR2: SGHVS, FQNEAQ. The CDR3 runs 17 residues. Trimming cost V 5 bases and J 1 base, with 20 bases left between them. The CDR3 loop reads CASSPSVGVTFNYGYTF. The DNA of the CDR3 is TGTGCCAGCAGCCCATCAGTCGGGGTTACTTTTAACTATGGCTACACCTTC.

Ten or more counts support this clone. DNA for the CDR3: TGCAGCGTTGCCCGAGGGTCTGAAGCTTTCTTT. Its translation is CSVARGSEAFF. The chain has TRBV29-1 and TRBJ1-1; no definite D call. This CDR3 comprises 11 residues. The germline CDR1 and CDR2 sequences are SQVTM and ANQGSEA. Trimming pared 4 bases from V and 6 bases from J, leaving 9 bases between.

On this clone itself: This same CDR3 is encoded by further DNA sequences in the sample. The rearrangement links TRBV30 to TRBJ2-3; 8 nucleotides agree with TRBD2. This CDR3 region has 14 residues. V gave up 2 bases and J gave up 2 bases; unmatched junction bases: 3. Looked up from germline, CDR1 is GTSNPN and CDR2 is SVGIG (reference sequence). The CDR3 region is CAWSSSGTTDTQYF. Here the CDR3 DNA reads TGTGCCTGGAGTAGTAGCGGGACCACAGATACGCAGTATTTT.

The rearrangement joins TRBV30 to TRBJ1-2; TRBD1 agrees at 7 bases. After removal of 3 bases from V and 2 bases from J, the junction contained 3 bases not matched to a gene. Germline values: CDR1 GTSNPN, CDR2 SVGIG (reference sequence). The CDR3 runs 13 residues. The CDR3: CAWSGTENYGYTF. The CDR3, as DNA: TGTGCCTGGAGCGGGACAGAAAACTATGGCTACACCTTC.

This clone was seen a few times. This chain joins TRBV5-1 and TRBJ1-3; 12 bases match TRBD1. The CDR3 has 16 residues. Germline V gene sequence: CDR1 SGHRS, CDR2 YFSETQ. J was trimmed by 4 bases and V by 4 bases; bases with no gene match: 6. The CDR3 DNA reads as TGCGCCAGCAGCCCGGGACAGGGGGCATCGGGAAACACCATATATTTT. Translating gives CASSPGQGASGNTIYF.

This clone came up many times. J is TRBJ1-1 and V is TRBV6-5; the D gene is possibly TRBD1 (5 bases). The CDR3 extends over 13 amino acids. The V and J ends lost 4 bases and 1 base respectively, with 7 bases between them. Germline V gene data show CDR1 as MNHEY and CDR2 as SVGAGI. The CDR3 sequence: CASSSQGNTEAFF. The CDR3 DNA is TGTGCCAGCAGTTCCCAGGGGAACACTGAAGCTTTCTTT.

V usage is TRBV28 and J usage is TRBJ2-3; the D gene is possibly TRBD2 (6 bases). CDR1 and CDR2 from the germline V gene are MDHEN and SYDVKM. This CDR3 comprises 17 residues. V dropped 3 bases and J dropped 2 bases, with 18 bases sitting between them. The CDR3 coding sequence is TGTGCCAGCAGTTTTACCCGACTAACTAGCAACACAGATACGCAGTATTTT. This codes for CASSFTRLTSNTDTQYF.